This T cell receptor (beta chain) was captured by sequencing in a study of shared clonotypes between healthy human individuals. Overall study findings and caveats: Some naive CD4 clonotypes, about 5.5%, turned up in common across a handful of donors. Naive subsets generally had larger estimated richness than memory subsets. Few donors restricted represented genetic and exposure-history diversity.

Each replicate PCR on the sorted subsets used 150 to 200 ng DNA (roughly 27,000 T cell genomes). Profiling relied on immunoSEQ multiplex PCR, and the TCRdb table lists in-frame clones only, not all of them. The sample contains about 330,000 clones, about nine tenths of which appear only once. The V segment lost 1 base and the J segment 1 base; nucleotides outside the gene matches: 4. CDR3 length: 16 residues. CDR1 SGHRS and CDR2 YFSETQ come from the germline V gene. This clone came up once. The antigen is unknown. The specimen was memory CD8+ T cells sorted from blood. Subset noted: CD45RO+ cells pooled with CCR7-negative TemRA cells. This receptor was identified in a man between 18 and 29 years old in good health. V gene TRBV5-1 combines with J gene TRBJ2-2, with 7 nucleotides matching TRBD1. The CDR3 coding sequence is TGCGCCAGCAGCTTGTACGCAGGGGGGAACACCGGGGAGCTGTTTTTT. Encoded protein: CASSLYAGGNTGELFF. The full variable domain, in which reference TRBV5-1 and TRBJ2-2 provide the parts outside the CDR3, is KAGVTQTPRYLIKTRGQQVTLSCSPISGHRSVSWYQQTPGQGLQFLFEYFSETQRNKGNFPGRFSGRQFSNSRSEMNVSTLELGDSALYLCASSLYAGGNTGELFFGEGSRLTVL.